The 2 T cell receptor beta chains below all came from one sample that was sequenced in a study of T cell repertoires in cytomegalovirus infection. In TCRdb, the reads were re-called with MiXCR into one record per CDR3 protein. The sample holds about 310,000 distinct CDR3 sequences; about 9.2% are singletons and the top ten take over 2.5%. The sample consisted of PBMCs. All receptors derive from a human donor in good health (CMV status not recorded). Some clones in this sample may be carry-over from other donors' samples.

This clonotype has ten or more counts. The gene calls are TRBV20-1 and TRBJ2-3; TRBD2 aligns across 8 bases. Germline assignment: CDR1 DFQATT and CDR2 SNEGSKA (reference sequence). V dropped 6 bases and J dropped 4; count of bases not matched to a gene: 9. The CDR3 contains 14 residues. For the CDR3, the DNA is TGCAGTGCCCTGAGCGGGGGCCGACCAGATACGCAGTATTTT. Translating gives CSALSGGRPDTQYF.

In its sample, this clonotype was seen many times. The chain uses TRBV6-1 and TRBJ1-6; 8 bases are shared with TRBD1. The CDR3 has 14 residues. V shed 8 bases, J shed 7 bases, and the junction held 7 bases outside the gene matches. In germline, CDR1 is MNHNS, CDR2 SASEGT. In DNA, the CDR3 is TGTGCCAGCGTCTCGAGGACAGGGAATTCACCCCTCCACTTT. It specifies CASVSRTGNSPLHF.